The 3 T cell receptor beta chains listed next were all sequenced from one sample in a study of cytomegalovirus exposure and HLA in healthy donors. 60 Vbeta and 13 Jbeta primers were used in PCR. Sequenced by immunoSEQ multiplex PCR; TCRdb stores in-frame clones only, minus some. The sample carries approximately 130,000 clones, roughly 79% recorded once. The sample taken for sequencing was PBMCs. The receptors shown here come from a male donor in good health and CMV-seronegative.

The rearrangement joins TRBV2 to TRBJ1-3; unclear D gene. CDR3 length: 15 amino acids. Germline values: CDR1 SNHLY, CDR2 FYNNEI. V was pared by 8 bases and J by 0 bases, with 14 bases between. The DNA of the CDR3 is TGTGCCAGCGGAGCGGGGAGCAGCTCTGGAAACACCATATATTTT. This encodes CASGAGSSSGNTIYF.

The chain uses TRBV5-6 and TRBJ2-5; 7 bases are a match to TRBD1. The CDR3 sequence is 14 residues long. The V gene end was trimmed by 4 bases and the J gene end by 2 bases; junction bases not matched to a gene: 5. Germline V gene data show CDR1 as SGHDT and CDR2 as YYEEEE. The CDR3 reads CASSLGTVQETQYF. DNA of the CDR3: TGTGCCAGCAGCCTTGGGACAGTTCAAGAGACCCAGTACTTC.

This chain links TRBV19 with TRBJ1-5; TRBD1 matches 8 bases. The junction had 9 bases not matched to a gene; V was cut back by 9 bases and J by 5 bases. The germline V gene has CDR1 LNHDA and CDR2 SQIVND (reference sequence). The CDR3 is 14 amino acids. The CDR3 sequence: CASATRGRDQPQHF. The CDR3 coding sequence is TGTGCCAGCGCCACCAGGGGGCGAGATCAGCCCCAGCATTTT.